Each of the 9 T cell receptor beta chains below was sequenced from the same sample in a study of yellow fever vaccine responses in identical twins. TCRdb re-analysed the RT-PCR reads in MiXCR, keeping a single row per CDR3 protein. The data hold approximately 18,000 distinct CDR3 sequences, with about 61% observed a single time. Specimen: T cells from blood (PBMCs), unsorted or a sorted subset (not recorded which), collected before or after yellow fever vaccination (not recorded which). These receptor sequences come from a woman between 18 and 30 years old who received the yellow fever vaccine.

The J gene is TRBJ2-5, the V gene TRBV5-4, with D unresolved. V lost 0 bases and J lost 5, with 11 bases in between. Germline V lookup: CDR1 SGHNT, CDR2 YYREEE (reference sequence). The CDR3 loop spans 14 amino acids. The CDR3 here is CASSLGIPPETQYF. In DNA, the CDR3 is TGTGCCAGCAGCTTGGGCATCCCCCCCGAGACCCAGTACTTC.

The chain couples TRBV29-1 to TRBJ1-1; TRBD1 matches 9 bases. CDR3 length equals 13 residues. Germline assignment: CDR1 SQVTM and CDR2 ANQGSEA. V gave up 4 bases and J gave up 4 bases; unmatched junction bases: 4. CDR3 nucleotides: TGCAGCGTTGTGAAACAGGGGGCCACTGAAGCTTTCTTT. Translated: CSVVKQGATEAFF.

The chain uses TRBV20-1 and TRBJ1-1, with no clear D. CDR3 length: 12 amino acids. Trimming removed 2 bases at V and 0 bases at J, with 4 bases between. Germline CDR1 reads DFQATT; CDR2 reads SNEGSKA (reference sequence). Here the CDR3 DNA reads TGCAGTGCTAGATCGGTGAACACTGAAGCTTTCTTT. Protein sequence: CSARSVNTEAFF.

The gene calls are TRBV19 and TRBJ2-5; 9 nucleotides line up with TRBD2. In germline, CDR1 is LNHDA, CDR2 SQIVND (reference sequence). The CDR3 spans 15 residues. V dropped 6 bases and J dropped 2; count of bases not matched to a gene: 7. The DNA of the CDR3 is TGTGCCAGTAGCCCTAGACTAGCGGCTCAAGAGACCCAGTACTTC. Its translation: CASSPRLAAQETQYF.

The CDR3 region is CASSGGTYTDTQYF. CDR3 nucleotide sequence: TGCGCCAGCAGCGGCGGGACCTACACAGATACGCAGTATTTT. V and J are TRBV5-1 and TRBJ2-3; D might be TRBD2 (6 bases). With 4 bases removed from V and 2 bases from J, the gap between germline ends came to 11 bases. Germline CDR1 reads SGHRS; CDR2 reads YFSETQ. The CDR3 contains 14 residues. The whole variable domain, remainder taken from reference TRBV5-1 and TRBJ2-3, is KAGVTQTPRYLIKTRGQQVTLSCSPISGHRSVSWYQQTPGQGLQFLFEYFSETQRNKGNFPGRFSGRQFSNSRSEMNVSTLELGDSALYLCASSGGTYTDTQYFGPGTRLTVL.

The CDR3 is CASSLGRSLVNEQFF. The DNA of the CDR3 is TGTGCCAGCAGCTTAGGGCGGTCACTGGTCAATGAGCAGTTCTTC. The chain carries TRBV7-6 and TRBJ2-1; no clear D gene. This CDR3 has 15 residues. Germline CDR1 and CDR2: SGHVS and FNYEAQ. V dropped 1 base and J dropped 6 bases, with 13 bases sitting between them.

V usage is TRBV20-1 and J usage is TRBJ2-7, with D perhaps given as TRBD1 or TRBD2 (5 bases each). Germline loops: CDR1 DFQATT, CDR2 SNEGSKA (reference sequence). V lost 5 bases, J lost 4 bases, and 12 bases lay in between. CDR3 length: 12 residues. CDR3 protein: CSAGDPRYEQYF. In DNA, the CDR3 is TGCAGTGCTGGGGACCCCCGGTACGAGCAGTACTTC.

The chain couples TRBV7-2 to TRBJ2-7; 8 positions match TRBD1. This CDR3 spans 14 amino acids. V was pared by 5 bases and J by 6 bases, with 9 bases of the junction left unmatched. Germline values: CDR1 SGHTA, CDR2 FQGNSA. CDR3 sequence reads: CASSGRTGLTEQYV. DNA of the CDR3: TGTGCCAGCAGCGGACGGACAGGGCTGACCGAGCAGTACGTC.

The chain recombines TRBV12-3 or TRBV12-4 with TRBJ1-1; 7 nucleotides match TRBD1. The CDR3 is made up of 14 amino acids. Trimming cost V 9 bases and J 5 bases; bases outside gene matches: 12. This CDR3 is CARSATGQWTEAFF. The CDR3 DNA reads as TGTGCCAGAAGTGCAACGGGACAGTGGACTGAAGCTTTCTTT.